This section outlines one TCR beta chain sequence together with its context. This clonotype has at least ten counts. This clone's antigen is unknown. No much larger clone is present one base from it, and per-base qualities are unavailable. These data originate in a study of T-cell reconstitution after alpha-beta-depleted transplantation in children (dated by TCRdb to 2016 to 2018). For the study in its entirety: T-cell immune reconstitution after TCRalphabeta/CD19-depleted allogeneic hematopoietic cell transplantation in children was quantitatively tracked in the study by means of TCR repertoire profiling. Beyond this particular receptor, the publication reports: The apparently early alphabetaT-cell count recovery about two months after transplant was reportedly dependent on only several hundred rapidly expanded clones derived from non-depleted graft cells. The frequencies of hyperexpanded clones fell over the following months, and after one year, T-cell counts and TCRbeta diversity were mostly attributed to newly produced T cells. The high TCRbeta diversity at day 60 in some patients was ascribed to recipient T cells and intrathymic progenitors that had survived conditioning.

Ends trimmed: V by 0 bases, J by 4 bases; bases unmatched to a gene: 4. Including the terminal cysteine and phenylalanine, the CDR3 comprises 15 residues. Only CDR3 DNA is held: 45 bases, read in frame from base 1. CDR1 SGHKS and CDR2 YYEKEE are derived from the germline V gene (reference sequence). The treatment or condition label of this sample denotes: allogeneic hematopoietic cell transplantation with graft depleted of TCRalphabeta T cells and CD19 B cells. The transplant recipients were children given TCRalphabeta/CD19-depleted allogeneic hematopoietic cell grafts. The library was made by PCR. TCRdb names Illumina HiSeq 2500 as the instrument used. To normalize quantification of the TCRbeta repertoire, the TCR libraries were built with molecular barcoding that relied on unique molecular identifiers. The public sequencing data were trimmed at Q25 with fastp and processed into clonotypes with MiXCR by TCRdb, which kept only in-frame beta chains. Rows are combined by CDR3 protein, so each entry shows the most common genes and DNA. The sample table records roughly 280,000 distinct CDR3 sequences; 11% of these occur just once. 20% to 30% of the sample is in the top ten clones.

This material consisted of peripheral blood, taken 180 days after TCRalphabeta/CD19-depleted stem cell transplant. The chain employs TRBV5-5 and TRBJ2-1; TRBD1 agrees with 7 junctional bases. The clonotype comes from a male patient aged 2-9 years who had a stem cell transplant for chronic granulomatous disease, so the T cells may come from the graft donor. The CDR3 here reads CASSLEGQTYNEQFF. The sequenced DNA is TGTGCCAGCAGCTTGGAGGGACAGACGTACAATGAGCAGTTCTTC.